The 25 T cell receptor beta chains below come from one sample, sequenced in a study of T cells in localized non-small cell lung cancer. Libraries were prepared by immunoSEQ multiplex PCR; TCRdb keeps only in-frame clonotypes and omits some of them. The sample contains approximately 28,000 clones, more than 85% of which appear only once. The specimen was peripheral blood, collected before any cancer treatment. The source of these receptors is a female donor over 55 with stage II squamous cell lung carcinoma.

This clone appeared a few times. The chain has TRBV7-2 and TRBJ1-5; D might be TRBD1 (6 bases). Trimming left V 5 bases short and J 6 bases short, with 17 bases between. The germline V gene has CDR1 SGHTA and CDR2 FQGNSA. The CDR3 contains 15 residues. CDR3 sequence: CASSIDTGYGQPQHF. DNA of the CDR3: TGTGCCAGCAGCATAGACACAGGGTACGGTCAGCCCCAGCATTTT.

This clone was counted between two and nine times. This rearrangement joins TRBV7-9 to TRBJ2-7; possibly TRBD2 for D (6 bases). The CDR3 runs to 12 residues. The V and J ends lost 0 bases and 7 bases respectively, with 7 bases between them. Germline lookup yields CDR1 SEHNR and CDR2 FQNEAQ (reference sequence). The CDR3 reads CASSLAGGEQYF. In nucleotides, the CDR3 is TGTGCCAGCAGCTTAGCTGGAGGGGAGCAGTACTTC.

The table lists this clone with a few counts. The genes are TRBV10-3 and TRBJ1-1; D is unclear. V lost 7 bases and J lost 3, with 9 bases in between. Germline CDR1 and CDR2: ENHRY and SYGVKD. The length of the CDR3 is 12 residues. This CDR3 is CAITRGDTEAFF. CDR3 nucleotide sequence: TGTGCCATCACCCGTGGGGACACTGAAGCTTTCTTT.

The chain couples TRBV5-1 to TRBJ2-5; a possible D gene is TRBD1 (6 bases). The CDR3 is 16 residues long. Germline loops: CDR1 SGHRS, CDR2 YFSETQ. Trimming cost V 4 bases and J 2 bases, with 18 bases left between them. CDR3 region: CASSIPGVVGQETQYF. DNA for the CDR3: TGCGCCAGCAGCATACCAGGGGTAGTCGGTCAAGAGACCCAGTACTTC.

V and J are TRBV2 and TRBJ2-1; 10 bases fit TRBD2. Trimming cost V 8 bases and J 0 bases; bases outside gene matches: 13. Germline CDR1 SNHLY, CDR2 FYNNEI. CDR3 length: 18 residues. CDR3 in amino acids: CASESGAGGQSSYNEQFF. In nucleotides, the CDR3 is TGTGCCAGCGAGTCGGGAGCGGGAGGGCAGAGCTCCTACAATGAGCAGTTCTTC.

The rearrangement joins TRBV7-2 to TRBJ1-6, with 7 bases identical to TRBD1. Germline lookup yields CDR1 SGHTA and CDR2 FQGNSA. The CDR3 runs to 17 residues. V lost 5 bases and J lost 9; bases outside the gene matches: 16. CDR3 DNA sequence: TGTGCCAGCAGCAATCGACAGGGCAATCAGGGCTTTTCACCCCTCCACTTT. This encodes CASSNRQGNQGFSPLHF.

The chain is built from TRBV2 and TRBJ1-4; D gene uncertain. CDR1 is SNHLY and CDR2 is FYNNEI in the germline V gene. The CDR3 has 15 amino acids. Trimming left V 1 base short and J 0 bases short, with 6 bases between. The CDR3 sequence is CASSEGAATNEKLFF. The CDR3 coding sequence is TGTGCCAGCAGTGAAGGCGCGGCAACTAATGAAAAACTGTTTTTT.

The CDR3 is CASSLGRHSYEQYF. The CDR3, as DNA: TGTGCCAGCAGCTTAGGGCGTCACTCCTACGAGCAGTACTTC. V gene TRBV7-2 combines with J gene TRBJ2-7; no reliable D call. CDR3 length: 14 amino acids. Deletions cut 1 base from V and 0 bases from J, with 7 bases between. From germline, CDR1 is SGHTA and CDR2 FQGNSA.

The chain carries TRBV28 and TRBJ1-1; possibly TRBD1 for D (6 bases). CDR1 and CDR2 from the germline V gene are MDHEN and SYDVKM. The CDR3 contains 15 residues. V was shortened by 4 bases and J by 0 bases, with 12 bases between the two germline ends. Here the CDR3 reads CASSSPTGMNTEAFF. The DNA of the CDR3 is TGTGCCAGCAGTTCCCCTACAGGGATGAACACTGAAGCTTTCTTT. Using reference TRBV28 and TRBJ1-1 for the parts outside the CDR3, the full variable domain is DVKVTQSSRYLVKRTGEKVFLECVQDMDHENMFWYRQDPGLGLRLIYFSYDVKMKEKGDIPEGYSVSREKKERFSLILESASTNQTSMYLCASSSPTGMNTEAFFGQGTRLTVV.

The chain uses TRBV6-6 and TRBJ2-7, with 10 bases matching TRBD1. CDR3 size: 15 residues. Trimming at V came to 5 bases and at J to 2 bases, leaving 6 bases not matched to a gene. Germline V gene data show CDR1 as MNHNY and CDR2 as SVGAGI (reference sequence). The CDR3 nucleotides read TGTGCCAGCAGTCGCACCGGGACAGGGGCCTACGAGCAGTACTTC. The encoded protein is CASSRTGTGAYEQYF.

The chain employs TRBV2 and TRBJ2-2, with TRBD2 matching 7 bases. Germline V gives CDR1 SNHLY, CDR2 FYNNEI. This CDR3 region has 16 residues. V was clipped by 5 bases and J by 0 bases; unmatched bases: 6. The CDR3 is CASSLTGLANTGELFF. The CDR3 region has the DNA TGTGCCAGCAGTCTTACAGGACTAGCGAACACCGGGGAGCTGTTTTTT.

The rearrangement uses TRBV5-1 and TRBJ2-5; D might be TRBD2 (6 bases). This CDR3 is built from 14 residues. Trimming stripped 1 base from V and 5 bases from J, with 12 bases between. Germline V CDR1 and CDR2: SGHRS, YFSETQ. The DNA of the CDR3 is TGCGCCAGCAGCTTGATCGGGAGCGAGGAGACCCAGTACTTC. It encodes CASSLIGSEETQYF.

The rearrangement joins TRBV4-2 to TRBJ2-4; D is unresolved. The V and J ends lost 0 bases and 10 bases respectively, with 19 bases between them. Germline V gene sequence: CDR1 LGHNA, CDR2 YNFKEQ. CDR3 length: 16 amino acids. For the CDR3, the DNA is TGTGCCAGCAGCCAAGATCGGGCGAGTTCCGTCGTGATTCAGTACTTC. It translates to CASSQDRASSVVIQYF.

This chain links TRBV7-9 with TRBJ2-5; D is perhaps TRBD1 or TRBD2 (6 bases each). Germline V CDR1 and CDR2: SEHNR, FQNEAQ (reference sequence). V dropped 5 bases and J dropped 5 bases, with 21 bases sitting between them. The CDR3 contains 16 residues. The CDR3: CASSPAGTSSGETQYF. The CDR3 bases are TGTGCCAGCAGCCCAGCCGGGACAAGCAGCGGGGAGACCCAGTACTTC.

The chain employs TRBV5-1 and TRBJ1-1, with D possibly being TRBD1 (5 bases). V lost 3 bases and J 1 base, leaving 10 bases between the germline ends. The CDR3 spans 14 residues. Germline loops: CDR1 SGHRS, CDR2 YFSETQ. CDR3 protein: CASSWGRRNTEAFF. CDR3 bases: TGCGCCAGCAGCTGGGGACGGAGGAACACTGAAGCTTTCTTT.

The chain employs TRBV27 and TRBJ2-1; 16 nucleotides align to TRBD2. The CDR3 has 17 residues. V lost 4 bases, J lost 3 bases, and 3 bases stayed unmatched. Germline CDR1 is MNHEY and CDR2 is SMNVEV (reference sequence). CDR3 bases: TGTGCCAGCAGTTCCGGGACTAGCGGGGGGGGCTACAATGAGCAGTTCTTC. This translates into CASSSGTSGGGYNEQFF.

The chain couples TRBV2 to TRBJ1-2, with D unclear. V was shortened by 1 base and J by 2 bases, with 5 bases between the two germline ends. This CDR3 spans 13 amino acids. The germline CDR1 and CDR2 sequences are SNHLY and FYNNEI. The CDR3 sequence: CASSEERNYGYTF. CDR3 nucleotide sequence: TGTGCCAGCAGTGAAGAAAGGAACTATGGCTACACCTTC. The full variable domain, its missing parts supplied by reference TRBV2 and TRBJ1-2, is EPEVTQTPSHQVTQMGQEVILRCVPISNHLYFYWYRQILGQKVEFLVSFYNNEISEKSEIFDDQFSVERPDGSNFTLKIRSTKLEDSAMYFCASSEERNYGYTFGSGTRLTVV.

The rearrangement joins TRBV5-4 to TRBJ1-2; no clear D gene. This CDR3 has 14 residues. Trimming took off 5 bases at V and 6 bases at J, with 17 bases between the two ends. CDR1 SGHNT and CDR2 YYREEE come from the germline V gene (reference sequence). In DNA form, the CDR3 reads TGTGCCAGCAGTCGGGAGGTAATCCGGGATGGCTACACCTTC. Translated, it gives CASSREVIRDGYTF.

Comments on this clone: At one end the junction does not follow the germline gene, possibly because of a read error. The chain has TRBV25-1 and TRBJ1-2, with D perhaps matching TRBD1 (6 bases). The CDR3 loop spans 14 amino acids. Germline V gene sequence: CDR1 MGHDK, CDR2 SYGVNS. CDR3 in amino acids: CASSGTGTLSPPRF. The CDR3 coding sequence is TGTGCCAGCAGTGGAACAGGGACCCTCTCCCCTCCACGCTTC.

The V and J genes are TRBV6-5 and TRBJ2-7; TRBD2 might be the D (6 bases). Between the trimmed V and J ends, which lost 0 bases and 1 base, there was a span of 10 bases. From germline, CDR1 is MNHEY and CDR2 SVGAGI. This CDR3 is built from 15 residues. The CDR3 DNA follows: TGTGCCAGCAGTTACTCGTTGGAGGGTTCCTACGAGCAGTACTTC. Translating gives CASSYSLEGSYEQYF.

The chain carries TRBV6-1 and TRBJ1-3; D unresolved. This CDR3 region has 14 residues. Germline loops: CDR1 MNHNS, CDR2 SASEGT. V lost 6 bases, J lost 3 bases, and 12 bases lay in between. The CDR3 loop reads CASRKDPFGNTIYF. The CDR3 bases are TGTGCCAGCAGGAAAGACCCTTTTGGAAACACCATATATTTT.

This clone appeared a few times. The rearrangement links TRBV19 to TRBJ1-5; D may be TRBD1 (6 bases). The CDR3 is made up of 19 amino acids. Germline loops: CDR1 LNHDA, CDR2 SQIVND (reference sequence). Trimming took 5 bases from V and 0 from J, leaving 23 bases between them. CDR3 sequence: CASSPMGGGGLYSNQPQHF. Written as DNA, the CDR3 is TGTGCCAGTAGTCCCATGGGGGGCGGAGGACTGTATAGCAATCAGCCCCAGCATTTT.

This sequence joins TRBV28 and TRBJ2-1, with TRBD1 identical over 7 bases. Looked up from germline, CDR1 is MDHEN and CDR2 is SYDVKM. The CDR3 has 12 amino acids. Trimming removed 4 bases from V and 9 bases from J; junction bases left unmatched: 3. This CDR3 is CASSSQGSEQFF. The CDR3, as DNA: TGTGCCAGCAGTTCACAGGGGAGTGAGCAGTTCTTC.

The chain uses TRBV19 and TRBJ2-2; D possibly corresponds to TRBD1 (7 bases). Trimming left V 7 bases short and J 0 bases short, with 12 bases between. Germline CDR1 LNHDA, CDR2 SQIVND (reference sequence). The CDR3 is 15 amino acids. The CDR3 region has the DNA TGTGCCAGTACCCGGGGGACAGCGAACACCGGGGAGCTGTTTTTT. The encoded protein is CASTRGTANTGELFF.

The J gene is TRBJ1-1, the V gene TRBV28; 8 bases agree with TRBD1. CDR1 and CDR2 (germline): MDHEN, SYDVKM. The V segment lost 4 bases and the J segment 5 bases; nucleotides outside the gene matches: 12. CDR3 length equals 16 residues. The CDR3 nucleotides are TGTGCCAGCAGTTCCTGGGCAGGGGGCCGAAGGACTGAAGCTTTCTTT. Translated: CASSSWAGGRRTEAFF.